These 27 T cell receptor beta chains were all obtained from the same sample, sequenced in a study of regulatory T cells in long-lasting Graves disease. Time point given: newly diagnosed GD, antithyroid drugs for less than 3 months. The authors made the TCR library using RNA they extracted from PBMCs. Assembly of TCR beta libraries relied on iRepertoire HTBI primers together with Arm-PCR of CDR3 regions. TCRdb independently ran MiXCR on the multiplex PCR reads; one entry per CDR3 protein. Of about 530,000 distinct CDR3 sequences listed, about 16% are singletons. These sequences were also reported in another study, on T cells in Graves' hyperthyroidism and ophthalmopathy.

Sequencing was performed on peripheral blood mononuclear cells (PBMCs), taken at new diagnosis, from a patient treated with antithyroid drugs. These receptors were obtained from a woman aged 40-60 years with Graves disease.

In its sample, this clonotype was seen many times. Here the CDR3 DNA reads TGTGCCAGCGGGATGGGGGGTGGAGTAGTCACTGAAGCTTTCTTT. Translated: CASGMGGGVVTEAFF. J is TRBJ1-1 and V is TRBV6-1; possible D gene TRBD1, 5 bases. Trimming removed 8 bases from V and 4 bases from J, with 20 bases in between. Germline CDR1 and CDR2: MNHNS and SASEGT. The CDR3 consists of 15 residues.

The J gene is TRBJ2-7, the V gene TRBV5-5; weak D call: TRBD1 (6 bases). The germline V gene has CDR1 SGHKS and CDR2 YYEKEE (reference sequence). The CDR3 is made up of 14 amino acids. V lost 1 base, J lost 4 bases, and 12 bases lay in between. As DNA, the CDR3 is TGTGCCAGCAGCTTGTGGACAGTGTCATACGAGCAGTACTTC. Its protein product is CASSLWTVSYEQYF.

This clonotype occurred many times. The chain couples TRBV10-1 to TRBJ1-1; 10 positions agree with TRBD1. The CDR3 spans 15 residues. With V trimmed by 6 bases and J by 5 bases, 9 bases remained unmatched. Looked up from germline, CDR1 is WNHNN and CDR2 is SYGVQD (reference sequence). The CDR3 DNA reads TGCGCCAGCAGCCGGGACAGGGGAGTTGGAACTGAAGCTTTCTTT. Its translation is CASSRDRGVGTEAFF.

This clonotype was recorded many times. This rearrangement joins TRBV3-1 to TRBJ2-5, with 9 bases fitting TRBD2. Trimming at V came to 4 bases and at J to 5 bases, leaving 2 bases not matched to a gene. The germline CDR1 and CDR2 sequences are LGHDT and YNNKEL (reference sequence). This CDR3 has 13 amino acids. The CDR3 sequence: CASSLLAGETQYF. The CDR3 DNA follows: TGTGCCAGCAGCCTTCTAGCGGGGGAGACCCAGTACTTC.

The rearrangement joins TRBV19 to TRBJ1-2, with 7 bases fitting TRBD1. The CDR3 totals 14 residues. Germline CDR1 reads LNHDA; CDR2 reads SQIVND (reference sequence). The V and J ends lost 7 bases and 2 bases, in that order; junction bases with no gene match: 7. The CDR3 coding sequence is TGTGCCAGTACCTTGACAGGGATCAACTATGGCTACACCTTC. Translated: CASTLTGINYGYTF.

The chain is built from TRBV5-4 and TRBJ2-5; no clear D. Germline V lookup: CDR1 SGHNT, CDR2 YYREEE (reference sequence). V was cut by 2 bases and J by 5 bases, with 16 bases left in between. The CDR3 is 15 residues long. The CDR3 DNA sequence: TGTGCCAGCAGCTTTTTTGGACCCATGGGCGAGACCCAGTACTTC. Its translation: CASSFFGPMGETQYF.

This clonotype appeared many times. This chain links TRBV6-1 with TRBJ2-5; TRBD1 agrees at 8 bases. CDR1 MNHNS and CDR2 SASEGT come from the germline V gene. V was pared by 5 bases and J by 2 bases, with 10 bases of the junction left unmatched. CDR3 length equals 16 residues. CDR3 DNA: TGTGCCAGCAGTCCCCAAGGACAGGGCGTTCAAGAGACCCAGTACTTC. This codes for CASSPQGQGVQETQYF.

Comments on this clonotype: This may be a read error, as it is one base from a much larger clone. The genes are TRBV6-9 and TRBJ2-7, with D tentatively TRBD2 (5 bases). The CDR3 sequence is 15 residues long. V lost 3 bases and J 3 bases, leaving 15 bases between the germline ends. Germline V CDR1 and CDR2: MNHGY, SVAAGI. The CDR3 sequence is CASSYGVDTLYEQYF. The DNA of the CDR3 is TGTGCCAGCAGTTACGGGGTCGATACCCTCTACGAGCAGTACTTC.

This clonotype was counted at least ten times. The chain is built from TRBV2 and TRBJ2-2; the D gene is possibly TRBD2 (7 bases). The length of the CDR3 is 15 residues. V was trimmed by 6 bases and J by 4 bases, leaving 15 bases between them. Germline V CDR1 and CDR2: SNHLY, FYNNEI. The CDR3 here is CASSSRGAGTGELFF. The DNA for the CDR3 is TGTGCCAGCAGCTCCCGGGGGGCGGGCACCGGGGAGCTGTTTTTT.

The chain links TRBV19 to TRBJ2-1; no clear D. CDR3 length: 14 residues. V lost 7 bases and J 2 bases, leaving 12 bases between the germline ends. Germline assignment: CDR1 LNHDA and CDR2 SQIVND (reference sequence). The CDR3 DNA reads as TGTGCCAGTACCGAACATGGAGCCTACAATGAGCAGTTCTTC. This encodes CASTEHGAYNEQFF.

On this clonotype itself: This may be a read error: a much more frequent sequence differs by one nucleotide. This chain uses TRBV2 with TRBJ1-2, with D possibly matching TRBD1 (5 bases). The CDR3 is 12 amino acids. The germline V gene has CDR1 SNHLY and CDR2 FYNNEI. V lost 4 bases and J 9 bases, leaving 12 bases between the germline ends. CDR3 DNA sequence: TGTGCCAGCAGTGTCCGGGACGCGAGCTACACCTTC. It encodes CASSVRDASYTF.

This clonotype was seen ten or more times. The chain links TRBV3-1 to TRBJ2-3; 12 nucleotides align to TRBD2. There are 16 residues in the CDR3. V trimming: 0 bases; J trimming: 5 bases; junction bases outside the gene matches: 3. Germline values: CDR1 LGHDT, CDR2 YNNKEL (reference sequence). CDR3 DNA sequence: TGTGCCAGCAGCCAAGAACTAGCGGGGGGTCTAGATACGCAGTATTTT. Protein product: CASSQELAGGLDTQYF.

This chain joins TRBV19 and TRBJ1-5; 7 bases agree with TRBD1. CDR1 LNHDA and CDR2 SQIVND come from the germline V gene (reference sequence). CDR3 length equals 15 residues. The V gene end was trimmed by 5 bases and the J gene end by 2 bases; junction bases not matched to a gene: 6. CDR3 residues: CASSYTGVGNQPQHF. The CDR3 nucleotides are TGTGCCAGTAGTTATACAGGGGTGGGCAATCAGCCCCAGCATTTT.

This chain connects TRBV19 to TRBJ1-5, with a weak D call TRBD1 (6 bases). Germline V gene sequence: CDR1 LNHDA, CDR2 SQIVND (reference sequence). Trimming pared 4 bases from V and 2 bases from J, leaving 15 bases between. The CDR3 sequence is 16 residues long. The CDR3, as DNA: TGTGCCAGTAGTAAGGGAACAGGGAAGGGCAATCAGCCCCAGCATTTT. Protein product: CASSKGTGKGNQPQHF.

This clonotype was found many times. V is TRBV6-1 and J is TRBJ2-2; D call uncertain. The length of the CDR3 is 16 residues. Germline V CDR1 and CDR2: MNHNS, SASEGT. The germline V and J ends were trimmed by 7 bases and 4 bases, with 19 bases remaining between them. The CDR3 sequence is CASKQRVDFGTGELFF. CDR3 coding DNA: TGTGCCAGCAAACAAAGGGTTGACTTCGGCACCGGGGAGCTGTTTTTT.

This sequence joins TRBV2 and TRBJ2-1; D assignment may be TRBD1 or TRBD2 (6 bases each). Germline-derived CDR1 and CDR2 are SNHLY and FYNNEI. This CDR3 region has 17 residues. V shed 6 bases and J shed 0 bases, with 18 bases lying between them. The chain's CDR3 is CASSGGGRASSYNEQFF. CDR3 DNA sequence: TGTGCCAGCAGCGGAGGGGGGCGGGCTAGCTCCTACAATGAGCAGTTCTTC.

This clonotype has a count of ten or more. This chain uses TRBV2 with TRBJ1-1; TRBD1 aligns across 8 bases. CDR1 and CDR2 (germline): SNHLY, FYNNEI. Germline trimming cut 6 bases from V and 5 bases from J; bases unmatched to any gene: 8. The CDR3 consists of 14 residues. CDR3 DNA: TGTGCCAGCAGCGGACAGGGTATGGGGACTGAAGCTTTCTTT. It is translated as CASSGQGMGTEAFF.

The chain joins TRBV19 to TRBJ2-1; D remains unclear. The CDR3 is 13 residues long. V gave up 3 bases and J gave up 6 bases, with 9 bases separating them. From germline, CDR1 is LNHDA and CDR2 SQIVND (reference sequence). The CDR3 loop reads CASSMIPLNEQFF. CDR3 nucleotides: TGTGCCAGTAGTATGATTCCCCTCAATGAGCAGTTCTTC.

This clonotype occurred many times. The gene calls are TRBV27 and TRBJ2-5; possibly TRBD1 for D (6 bases). Deletions cut 2 bases from V and 5 bases from J, with 9 bases between. In germline, CDR1 is MNHEY, CDR2 SMNVEV (reference sequence). The CDR3 length is 13 residues. Here the CDR3 reads CASSLTGWETQYF. In DNA, the CDR3 is TGTGCCAGCAGTTTAACAGGGTGGGAGACCCAGTACTTC.

This clonotype was counted between two and nine times. The chain employs TRBV7-9 and TRBJ2-5; D is perhaps TRBD2 (5 bases). Trimming removed 5 bases from V and 0 bases from J, with 7 bases in between. The CDR3 length is 13 residues. Per germline, CDR1 SEHNR and CDR2 FQNEAQ (reference sequence). CDR3 loop: CASSNGNQETQYF. CDR3 DNA sequence: TGTGCCAGCAGCAACGGGAACCAAGAGACCCAGTACTTC. The full variable domain, rest sourced from reference TRBV7-9 and TRBJ2-5, is DTGVSQNPRHKITKRGQNVTFRCDPISEHNRLYWYRQTLGQGPEFLTYFQNEAQLEKSRLLSDRFSAERPKGSFSTLEIQRTEQGDSAMYLCASSNGNQETQYFGPGTRLLVL.

This clonotype turned up a few times. This chain connects TRBV12-3 or TRBV12-4 to TRBJ2-2; no clear D. V was clipped by 5 bases and J by 8 bases, with 9 bases between them. The CDR3 extends over 12 amino acids. Here the CDR3 reads CASSLTQGELFF. The CDR3 nucleotides read TGTGCCAGCAGTCTTACCCAGGGGGAGCTGTTTTTT.

This clonotype was observed a handful of times. The chain uses TRBV12-3 or TRBV12-4 and TRBJ2-6; maybe TRBD2 (5 bases). This CDR3 has 19 residues. V gave up 3 bases and J gave up 0 bases, with 18 bases separating them. This CDR3 is CASSLTPGGLGSGANVLTF. The CDR3 bases are TGTGCCAGCAGTTTGACCCCCGGCGGGTTGGGCTCTGGGGCCAACGTCCTGACTTTC.

This clonotype appeared many times. The chain couples TRBV5-5 to TRBJ2-7; D gene uncertain. The ends were cut back, 0 bases at V and 3 bases at J, with 13 bases in the middle. The germline V gene encodes CDR1 SGHKS and CDR2 YYEKEE (reference sequence). The CDR3 consists of 15 residues. The CDR3 nucleotides read TGTGCCAGCAGCTTGGAGGTTTCGGTGGGCTACGAGCAGTACTTC. Amino acid sequence: CASSLEVSVGYEQYF.

This clonotype was counted at least ten times. This chain connects TRBV2 to TRBJ2-7; no clear D gene. The V end was cut by 8 bases, the J end by 1 base, with 9 bases between. This CDR3 is built from 12 residues. Germline loops: CDR1 SNHLY, CDR2 FYNNEI. As DNA, the CDR3 is TGTGCCAGCGGGGATCTTTCCTACGAGCAGTACTTC. It codes for CASGDLSYEQYF.

This clonotype was seen a single time. The rearrangement joins TRBV3-1 to TRBJ2-3, with TRBD2 matching over 9 bases. J lost 0 bases, V lost 6 bases, and 4 bases had no gene match. The CDR3 sequence is 15 residues long. CDR1 and CDR2 from the germline V gene are LGHDT and YNNKEL (reference sequence). The CDR3 DNA reads as TGTGCCAGCAGGCTAGCGGGGATAAGCACAGATACGCAGTATTTT. Its protein is CASRLAGISTDTQYF.

The chain uses TRBV7-9 and TRBJ1-3, with D perhaps matching TRBD1 (6 bases). The CDR3 is made up of 15 amino acids. Trimming took 2 bases from V and 4 from J, leaving 12 bases between them. Germline V gene lookup returns CDR1 SEHNR and CDR2 FQNEAQ (reference sequence). Here the CDR3 reads CASSLTGQTGNTIYF. The CDR3 region has the DNA TGTGCCAGCAGCTTAACAGGGCAAACAGGAAACACCATATATTTT.

This clonotype was detected ten times or more. The J gene is TRBJ1-4, the V gene TRBV5-1; D is perhaps TRBD1 (5 bases). The V and J ends lost 0 bases and 0 bases respectively, with 12 bases between them. The CDR3 sequence is 17 residues long. Germline V gives CDR1 SGHRS, CDR2 YFSETQ. The CDR3 spells CASSLAPQGPTNEKLFF. DNA of the CDR3: TGCGCCAGCAGCTTGGCCCCCCAGGGCCCAACTAATGAAAAACTGTTTTTT.